This T cell receptor beta chain was sequenced in a study of blood T cell repertoires in COVID-19. Method: immunoSEQ multiplex PCR; TCRdb's copy keeps in-frame clones and lacks some. The data hold roughly 13,000 clones, with around 73% observed a single time. CDR3 size: 11 residues. In germline, CDR1 is MDHEN, CDR2 SYDVKM. Trimming took off 6 bases at V and 8 bases at J, with 7 bases between the two ends. The rearrangement joins TRBV28 to TRBJ1-4; D uncertain. Sequenced input: peripheral blood. The clonotype originates from a man in his 70s with acute or convalescent COVID-19. The CDR3 nucleotides read TGTGCCAGCAGGCACAGAGAAAAACTGTTTTTT. Translation gives CASRHREKLFF. The whole variable domain, remainder taken from reference TRBV28 and TRBJ1-4, is DVKVTQSSRYLVKRTGEKVFLECVQDMDHENMFWYRQDPGLGLRLIYFSYDVKMKEKGDIPEGYSVSREKKERFSLILESASTNQTSMYLCASRHREKLFFGSGTQLSVL.